Listed below are T cell receptor beta chains from one sample, sequenced in a study of CD8 T cells in ankylosing spondylitis. Using its own MiXCR run on the 5' RACE reads, TCRdb lists one record per CDR3 protein. The sample records a few hundred thousand distinct CDR3 sequences, over 15% being singletons. Material for sequencing was blood, either unsorted or a sorted T cell fraction (not recorded which). The receptors originated from a male donor with ankylosing spondylitis or in good health (not recorded which). The CDR3 runs from the conserved cysteine through the conserved F or W. A D gene is named only where the DNA matches it firmly. Not all rows give a size; the values are once, few, many and, for expanded clones, a class.

few,TRBJ2-1,TRBV10-3,TRBD1,TGTGCCATCAGTGAGTCTGGGACAGGGGGCTACCCCTACAATGAGCAGTTCTTC,CAISESGTGGYPYNEQFF
few,TRBJ2-1,TRBV15,TRBD2,TGTGCCACCAGCAGAGGAAAAGGACTAGACAATGAGCAGTTCTTC,CATSRGKGLDNEQFF
-,TRBJ2-3,TRBV4-3,TRBD2,TGCGCCAGCAGCCTCCGACTAGCGGGAGACACAGATACGCAGTATTTT,CASSLRLAGDTDTQYF
many,TRBJ2-2,TRBV24-1,-,TGTGCCACCAGTGAAGGCCTGGCAAACACCGGGGAGCTGTTTTTT,CATSEGLANTGELFF
-,TRBJ2-1,TRBV9,-,TGTGCCAGCACCGAGGGGGGAGCGAACAATGAGCAGTTCTTC,CASTEGGANNEQFF
-,TRBJ2-3,TRBV9,TRBD2,TGTGCCAGCAGCGTAGCCCTAGCGGCTAGCACAGATACGCAGTATTTT,CASSVALAASTDTQYF
few,TRBJ2-1,TRBV4-1,TRBD2,TGCGCCAGCAGCCAAGATTTAGCGGGTGAGCAGTTCTTC,CASSQDLAGEQFF
-,TRBJ2-1,TRBV27,-,TGTGCCAGCGTTGGAAGGCTCTCCTACAATGAGCAGTTCTTC,CASVGRLSYNEQFF
-,TRBJ2-7,TRBV27,TRBD1,TGTGCCAGCAGTTTGGCCCGGACAGGAACCTACGAGCAGTACTTC,CASSLARTGTYEQYF
many,TRBJ1-1,TRBV12-3/TRBV12-4,-,TGTGCCAGCTCCACGATAGACTGGGGGAACACTGAAGCTTTCTTT,CASSTIDWGNTEAFF
many,TRBJ1-1,TRBV4-1,-,TGCGCCAGCAGCCCCCGGACCTATACGGGGGCCGAAGAAGCTTTCTTT,CASSPRTYTGAEEAFF
many,TRBJ2-7,TRBV10-2,TRBD1,TGCGCCAGCAGTGAGTCGGAGGCAGGGGGCTACGAGCAGTACTTC,CASSESEAGGYEQYF
-,TRBJ2-5,TRBV6-2/TRBV6-3,-,TGTGCCAGCAGCCTGATAAGGACAGTGTCGGGCGAGACCCAGTACTTC,CASSLIRTVSGETQYF
-,TRBJ2-5,TRBV11-2,TRBD2,TGTGCCAGCAGCTTAGTACTAGCGGGAGAGACCCAGTACTTC,CASSLVLAGETQYF
-,TRBJ2-1,TRBV27,-,TGTGCCAGCAGTCAGGGGAGCTCCTACAATGAGCAGTTCTTC,CASSQGSSYNEQFF
many,TRBJ2-1,TRBV2,-,TGTGCCAGCAGTACCGGGAGCCCAGGTGAGCAGTTCTTC,CASSTGSPGEQFF
few,TRBJ2-7,TRBV29-1,-,TGCAGCGTCGGTTGGGACTTAGATTACGAGCAGTACTTC,CSVGWDLDYEQYF
few,TRBJ2-7,TRBV29-1,-,TGCAGCGTTGTAGAGGAGTACGAGCAGTACTTC,CSVVEEYEQYF
few,TRBJ2-1,TRBV6-1,TRBD1,TGTGCCAGCAGCCCGGGACAGGACTACAATGAGCAGTTCTTC,CASSPGQDYNEQFF
-,TRBJ2-1,TRBV20-1,-,TGCAGTGCTAGCCGGGACAACTCCTACAATGAGCAGTTCTTC,CSASRDNSYNEQFF
many,TRBJ2-1,TRBV29-1,-,TGCAGCCTGGACAGAGACAATGAGCAGTTCTTC,CSLDRDNEQFF
few,TRBJ2-5,TRBV7-3,TRBD1,TGTGCCAGCAGCTTCTTAGGGGGCAACCAAGAGACCCAGTACTTC,CASSFLGGNQETQYF
many,TRBJ2-1,TRBV11-2,-,TGTGCCAGCAGCTCATTAGGGGGGAATGAGCAGTTCTTC,CASSSLGGNEQFF
many,TRBJ2-2,TRBV29-1,-,TGCAGCGTTGCCCCTTGGGGCGGGGAGCTGTTTTTT,CSVAPWGGELFF
-,TRBJ2-3,TRBV6-5,-,TGTGCCAGCAGTTACTCGATGGGCAGTGTGCAGTATTTT,CASSYSMGSVQYF
-,TRBJ1-1,TRBV20-1,TRBD1,TGCAGTGCTAGAGAGTCAAGGGGGCGGATTGAAGCTTTCTTT,CSARESRGRIEAFF
-,TRBJ1-1,TRBV7-8,-,TGTGCCAGCAGCATGCGTTGGGAAATGAACACTGAAGCTTTCTTT,CASSMRWEMNTEAFF
few,TRBJ1-2,TRBV6-5,TRBD1,TGTGCCAGCAGTTGGACAGGGGACTCAAACTATGGCTACACCTTC,CASSWTGDSNYGYTF
-,TRBJ2-1,TRBV7-6,-,TGTGCCAGCAGCCAACGGGAGTCCTTTTACAATGAGCAGATCTTC,CASSQRESFYNEQIF
-,TRBJ2-2,TRBV11-2,-,TGTGCCAGCAGGCGGACAGTCGGGGAGCTGTTTTTT,CASRRTVGELFF
many,TRBJ1-2,TRBV9,-,TGTGCCAGCAGCGGCAGGGTTTATGGCTACACCTTC,CASSGRVYGYTF
-,TRBJ2-1,TRBV12-3/TRBV12-4,-,TGTGCCAGCAGGGCCTTTTCTCAGGATGAGCAGTTCTTC,CASRAFSQDEQFF
-,TRBJ2-1,TRBV20-1,-,TGCAGTGAGGGGATTTTAGCGGACTACAATGAGCAGTTCTTC,CSEGILADYNEQFF
few,TRBJ2-5,TRBV20-1,-,TGCAGTGCTAGAGATCTTGGGGGACAAGAGACCCAGTACTTC,CSARDLGGQETQYF
few,TRBJ2-7,TRBV4-1,TRBD2,TGCGCCAGCAGCCAACTCGGAACTAGCGCCTACGAGCAGTACTTC,CASSQLGTSAYEQYF
-,TRBJ2-7,TRBV7-8,TRBD2,TGTGCCAGCAGCGTTCCCCCCGGGAGGGCCTACGAGCAGTACTTC,CASSVPPGRAYEQYF
few,TRBJ2-5,TRBV5-6,-,TGTGCCAGCAGCTTGGTGGACAGCCAAGAGACCCAGTACTTC,CASSLVDSQETQYF
few,TRBJ2-7,TRBV12-3/TRBV12-4,TRBD2,TGTGCCAGCAGTTGGGGGGGAATTGAGCAGTACTTC,CASSWGGIEQYF
-,TRBJ2-5,TRBV12-3/TRBV12-4,TRBD2,TGTGCCAGCAGTGGGACCGGGACTATCCAGGAGACCCAGTACTTC,CASSGTGTIQETQYF
-,TRBJ2-5,TRBV11-1,-,TGTGCCAGCAGCTTAAGAAGGTTGGAGACCCAGTACTTC,CASSLRRLETQYF
few,TRBJ2-7,TRBV20-1,TRBD2,TGCAGTGCTAGAGACCCCGGGACTAGCGGAGAAGGAGGCCCCTACGAGCAGTACTTC,CSARDPGTSGEGGPYEQYF
few,TRBJ2-5,TRBV7-9,-,TGTGCCAGCAGCTTATTAGGGGTCGTGTCGCAAGAGACCCAGTACTTC,CASSLLGVVSQETQYF
many,TRBJ2-7,TRBV29-1,-,TGCAGCGTTCCCCTGGGGGAGGGCAGGGGGCCCGACGAGCAGTACTTC,CSVPLGEGRGPDEQYF
few,TRBJ2-7,TRBV27,-,TGTGCCAGCAGTGTTCAGGGAAACGAGCAGTACTTC,CASSVQGNEQYF
-,TRBJ1-6,TRBV4-1,TRBD1,TGCGCCAGCAGCCAAGTCTACAGGGGCGATAGATCACCCCTCCACTTT,CASSQVYRGDRSPLHF
-,TRBJ1-1,TRBV20-1,-,TGCAGTGCTAGAGATTGGGTGATGAACACTGAAGCTTTCTTT,CSARDWVMNTEAFF
few,TRBJ1-1,TRBV5-4,-,TGTGCCAGCAGCTTGGTAGGTCCTGGCCCCGAAGCTTTCTTT,CASSLVGPGPEAFF
many,TRBJ1-4,TRBV4-3,-,TGCGCCAGCAGACCCGACAGACTTAATGAAAAACTGTTTTTT,CASRPDRLNEKLFF
-,TRBJ2-1,TRBV20-1,TRBD2,TGCTGGGCTAGAGTGGGGGATGCGACTAGCGGGAGGAGGCGGGCTCAGTTCTTC,CWARVGDATSGRRRAQFF
few,TRBJ2-7,TRBV9,TRBD2,TGTGCCAGCAGCCCCCCGGGACTAGACTACGAGCAGTACTTC,CASSPPGLDYEQYF
-,TRBJ2-3,TRBV4-1,TRBD2,TGCGCCAGCAGCCAAGTGGTGGCGGGAGGGTCAGATACGCAGTATTTT,CASSQVVAGGSDTQYF
many,TRBJ2-3,TRBV5-1,-,TGCGCCAGCAGCCTAAGCGGTCCCACAGATACGCAGTATTTT,CASSLSGPTDTQYF
few,TRBJ1-2,TRBV25-1,TRBD1,TGTGCCAGCAGTGAATTCTTGGACAGGGGGTCTGATGGCTACACCTTC,CASSEFLDRGSDGYTF
once,TRBJ2-3,TRBV27,TRBD2,TGTGCCAGCAGTTTAGGTCAGCGGGAGTGGGGCACAGATACGCAGTATTTT,CASSLGQREWGTDTQYF
-,TRBJ2-7,TRBV20-1,TRBD2,TGCAGTGCTAGAGCCTGGACTAGCGGGAGGGTATACGAGCAGTACTTC,CSARAWTSGRVYEQYF